A single sample is the source of the 15 T cell receptor beta chains below, sequenced in a study of blood T cell repertoires in COVID-19. Repertoires were generated with immunoSEQ multiplex PCR, while TCRdb's copy carries only in-frame clones and drops some. The repertoire holds approximately 190,000 clones, with more than 75% as singletons. Source material: peripheral blood. The receptor source for this set is a man older than 75 with acute or convalescent COVID-19.

The chain couples TRBV9 to TRBJ1-5; tentative D call: TRBD1 (5 bases). The CDR3 runs to 14 residues. Trimming cost V 1 base and J 6 bases, with 11 bases left between them. The germline V gene encodes CDR1 SGDLS and CDR2 YYNGEE. CDR3 sequence: CASSVSGGGQPQHF. The CDR3 coding sequence is TGTGCCAGCAGCGTATCCGGGGGTGGTCAGCCCCAGCATTTT.

V is TRBV18 and J is TRBJ2-1, with a weak D call TRBD2 (5 bases). The V gene's germline CDR1 is KGHSH and CDR2 LQKENI. This CDR3 contains 14 residues. The V and J ends lost 0 bases and 9 bases respectively, with 12 bases between them. The CDR3 DNA follows: TGTGCCAGCTCACCACCGGCTAGCCGAACTGAGCAGTTCTTC. This translates into CASSPPASRTEQFF. Full variable domain (rest looked up from reference TRBV18 and TRBJ2-1): NAGVMQNPRHLVRRRGQEARLRCSPMKGHSHVYWYRQLPEEGLKFMVYLQKENIIDESGMPKERFSAEFPKEGPSILRIQQVVRGDSAAYFCASSPPASRTEQFFGPGTRLTVL.

The J gene is TRBJ2-3, the V gene TRBV19; D is perhaps TRBD1 (5 bases). This CDR3 has 13 residues. V lost 6 bases and J 6 bases, leaving 13 bases between the germline ends. Germline CDR1 LNHDA, CDR2 SQIVND (reference sequence). DNA of the CDR3: TGTGCCAGTAGAAGGCAGGGTGGCGATACGCAGTATTTT. It is translated as CASRRQGGDTQYF.

This chain connects TRBV3-1 (or the pseudogene TRBV3-2) to TRBJ2-1; 8 bases agree with TRBD2. Trimming removed 4 bases from V and 8 bases from J; junction bases left unmatched: 4. This CDR3 region has 13 residues. Germline V CDR1 and CDR2: LGHDT, YNNKEL (reference sequence). CDR3 residues: CASSRTSGDEQFF. The CDR3 region has the DNA TGTGCCAGCAGCCGTACTAGCGGCGATGAGCAGTTCTTC.

This clone was seen a handful of times. The chain links TRBV10-3 to TRBJ1-6, with D perhaps TRBD1 (6 bases). This CDR3 has 16 residues. The V end was cut by 5 bases, the J end by 7 bases, with 18 bases between. Looked up from germline, CDR1 is ENHRY and CDR2 is SYGVKD. The CDR3 is CAISRHGGRGNSPLHF. In nucleotides, the CDR3 is TGTGCCATCAGTAGGCACGGGGGGCGTGGAAATTCACCCCTCCACTTT.

This clone was recorded once. The rearrangement links TRBV9 to TRBJ2-2; D is perhaps TRBD1 (5 bases). Germline values: CDR1 SGDLS, CDR2 YYNGEE. The CDR3 runs to 15 residues. Trimming stripped 2 bases from V and 5 bases from J, with 13 bases between. The CDR3 region has the DNA TGTGCCAGCAGCGTCGCCGGACATGAGACCGGGGAGCTGTTTTTT. Its translation is CASSVAGHETGELFF.

The chain couples TRBV6-5 to TRBJ2-3, with 7 bases matching TRBD1. Trimming removed 5 bases from V and 3 bases from J; junction bases left unmatched: 8. Germline values: CDR1 MNHEY, CDR2 SVGAGI. The CDR3 sequence is 15 residues long. In DNA form, the CDR3 reads TGTGCCAGCAGTAAAAACAGGGGCCCAACAGATACGCAGTATTTT. As protein: CASSKNRGPTDTQYF.

V is TRBV10-3 and J is TRBJ1-2, with D hard to call. This CDR3 contains 12 residues. Per germline, CDR1 ENHRY and CDR2 SYGVKD. V lost 2 bases and J lost 6, with 7 bases in between. The CDR3 reads CAISEVSDGYTF. DNA of the CDR3: TGTGCCATCAGTGAGGTATCAGATGGCTACACCTTC.

The chain recombines TRBV4-3 with TRBJ2-1; D uncertain. Looked up from germline, CDR1 is LGHNA and CDR2 is YSLEER. V was trimmed by 0 bases and J by 4 bases, leaving 10 bases between them. The CDR3 has 15 amino acids. Here the CDR3 DNA reads TGCGCCAGCAGCCAAGATAAGTTAGTGTACAATGAGCAGTTCTTC. Its protein product is CASSQDKLVYNEQFF.

This clone was seen once. The chain combines TRBV9 with TRBJ1-3; the match to TRBD1 covers 9 bases. The V and J ends lost 5 bases and 0 bases, in that order; junction bases with no gene match: 3. Germline V CDR1 and CDR2: SGDLS, YYNGEE. This CDR3 spans 15 amino acids. This CDR3 is CASRGQGTSGNTIYF. Here the CDR3 DNA reads TGTGCCAGCAGGGGACAGGGAACCTCTGGAAACACCATATATTTT.

The V call is TRBV27, the J call TRBJ1-4; D is perhaps TRBD1 (6 bases). This CDR3 region has 16 residues. CDR1 MNHEY and CDR2 SMNVEV come from the germline V gene (reference sequence). With 6 bases removed from V and 7 bases from J, the gap between germline ends came to 21 bases. CDR3 protein: CASRSLAGGAGEKLFF. For the CDR3, the DNA is TGTGCCAGCAGAAGTTTGGCGGGGGGCGCGGGTGAAAAACTGTTTTTT.

The V gene is TRBV5-6, the J gene TRBJ1-2; a possible D gene is TRBD1 (6 bases). Looked up from germline, CDR1 is SGHDT and CDR2 is YYEEEE. With 4 bases removed from V and 2 bases from J, the gap between germline ends came to 18 bases. The CDR3 covers 16 residues. In nucleotides, the CDR3 is TGTGCCAGCAGCCGTTCTTATACAGGGCAAAACTATGGCTACACCTTC. Protein product: CASSRSYTGQNYGYTF. Together with reference TRBV5-6 and TRBJ1-2, the CDR3 gives the full variable domain: DAGVTQSPTHLIKTRGQQVTLRCSPKSGHDTVSWYQQALGQGPQFIFQYYEEEERQRGNFPDRFSGHQFPNYSSELNVNALLLGDSALYLCASSRSYTGQNYGYTFGSGTRLTVV.

This chain connects TRBV19 to TRBJ1-2; possibly TRBD1 for D (5 bases). Trimming took 3 bases from V and 3 from J, leaving 8 bases between them. CDR3 length equals 13 residues. The germline V gene encodes CDR1 LNHDA and CDR2 SQIVND (reference sequence). The CDR3 reads CASSIQGDYGYTF. CDR3 nucleotides: TGTGCCAGTAGTATCCAGGGCGACTATGGCTACACCTTC.

V is TRBV18 and J is TRBJ1-1, with a weak D call TRBD1 (5 bases). The CDR3 is 15 amino acids. The V end lost 3 bases, the J end lost 1 base, and 12 bases lay between the germline ends. Germline CDR1 is KGHSH and CDR2 is LQKENI. CDR3 residues: CASSPRAGSNTEAFF. In DNA, the CDR3 is TGTGCCAGCTCACCCAGGGCGGGGTCGAACACTGAAGCTTTCTTT.

In this sample, this clone turned up a few times. This sequence joins TRBV6-6 and TRBJ2-1, with TRBD2 matching 12 bases. This CDR3 comprises 14 residues. Germline CDR1 reads MNHNY; CDR2 reads SVGAGI (reference sequence). V gave up 7 bases and J gave up 9 bases; unmatched junction bases: 7. The CDR3 is CASTATSGSVEQFF. CDR3 sequence (DNA): TGTGCCAGCACCGCGACTAGCGGGAGCGTTGAGCAGTTCTTC.